This T cell receptor (beta chain) was captured in a study of blood T cell repertoires in COVID-19 (dated by TCRdb to the early 2020s). For context, the study as a whole: Collaborator samples came from the United States, Italy and Spain and covered acute and convalescent phases of COVID-19. Samples came from the ongoing ImmuneRACE study (first 160 participants) plus 1,254 subjects from 6 global collaborators. The repertoires were released in a freely available public database meant as a resource for research on the immune response to SARS-CoV-2. Where available, HLA class I and class II types were taken from metadata supplied by the sample provider and were not determined by assay-based typing. The material from the prospective study consisted of cDNA or gDNA derived from T cells, B-cell-depleted T cells, or PBMCs. The dataset comprised deeply sampled blood TCRbeta repertoires from subjects exposed to, actively infected with, or recovered from COVID-19. The sample metadata nearly always contained a de-identified subject ID, COVID-19 status, age in years and sex.

As for this clone: The specificity of this receptor is unknown. The input lacks base qualities; no much larger clone sits a single base away.

Overall results and qualifications from the work: Clinical and demographic metadata were provided uncurated, with the amount varying by source and participant.

Compared with germline, V lacks 5 bases and J lacks 8 bases; bases without a gene match: 8. Spanning cysteine to phenylalanine, the CDR3 consists of 14 amino acids. Of the read, only the CDR3 DNA is kept; its 42 bases are in frame from base 1. Sequences SEHNR (CDR1) and FQNEAQ (CDR2) are obtained from the germline V gene (reference sequence). Each collaborating institution followed its own protocols to collect whole blood in K2EDTA tubes. Collaborator samples were shipped for TCRbeta analysis as frozen whole blood, isolated PBMCs, or DNA extracted from either sample type. TCRbeta CDR3 regions were amplified from genomic DNA using the immunoSEQ Assay, a bias-controlled multiplex PCR. The authors' pipeline ran thus. Within the assay, amplification of reference gene primers was used to estimate how many nucleated cells each sample contained. To quantify the absolute abundance of each unique TCRbeta CDR3 rearrangement, sequence reads were collapsed and filtered. For each sample, productive Simpson clonality was calculated as the square root of Simpson's diversity index over productive rearrangements. TCRdb holds this immuneACCESS table with in-frame rearrangements only. Some clones are missing; in checked studies, unresolved V genes explain under half, and the rest has no known cause. V and J calls and clone size come straight from that table; D and trimming were deduced from the DNA. The table for this sample lists approximately 150,000 clones; around nine tenths of them were counted only once. 10% to 13% of the sample is taken by the ten largest.

The sequenced sample consisted of peripheral blood. This clonotype originated in a man aged 55 to 70 with active or convalescent COVID-19. This chain is built from TRBV7-9 and TRBJ1-4, with 7 bases matching TRBD1. The DNA sequence is TGTGCCAGCAGCACGAACAGGGGTTACGAAAAACTGTTTTTT. Its protein reads: CASSTNRGYEKLFF.